The rows below give T cell receptor beta chains drawn from one sample of a study of regulatory T cells in long-lasting Graves disease. Via MiXCR, TCRdb re-called the multiplex PCR reads, giving one row per CDR3 protein. In the table there are 350,000 to 450,000 distinct CDR3 sequences, over 15% of which are singletons. This sample was also put to use in a study of T cells in Graves' hyperthyroidism and ophthalmopathy.

Specimen: peripheral blood mononuclear cells (PBMCs), collected at new diagnosis, from a patient treated with antithyroid drugs. Receptor source: a man aged 35 to 55 with Graves disease. CDR3s leave out the opening cysteine and the closing phenylalanine or tryptophan. Each record gives: J gene, V gene, CDR3 protein.

TRBJ1-4 | TRBV19 | ATGQGTNEKLF
TRBJ2-5 | TRBV11-2 | ASSPGRRTLQETQY
TRBJ2-7 | TRBV15 | ATSSPGQGSTYEQY
TRBJ1-4 | TRBV20-1 | SAPRRTGLGANEKLF
TRBJ2-7 | TRBV6-1 | ASSLTGDTSYEQY
TRBJ2-1 | TRBV28 | ASRGLPPYNEQF
TRBJ2-5 | TRBV5-1 | ASSLVGDPGTQY
TRBJ2-1 | TRBV4-1 | ASISEAGVYNEQF
TRBJ2-2 | TRBV7-2 | ASSSYYLTGELF
TRBJ2-5 | TRBV30 | AWGTGIGTQY
TRBJ2-1 | TRBV7-3 | ASSFGRGNEQF
TRBJ1-2 | TRBV29-1 | SVGTHGYT
TRBJ1-2 | TRBV2 | ASSEASSYT
TRBJ2-5 | TRBV25-1 | ASSEWAERETQY
TRBJ2-3 | TRBV7-9 | ASSFAGPTDTQY
TRBJ2-5 | TRBV11-2 | ASSLKETQY
TRBJ2-1 | TRBV20-1 | SARWASGGARSYNEQF
TRBJ1-5 | TRBV27 | ASSSPRDRSSNQPQH
TRBJ2-3 | TRBV2 | ASRKDTDTQY
TRBJ1-5 | TRBV20-1 | SASHGSNQPQH
TRBJ2-1 | TRBV30 | AWSVRGVDEQF
TRBJ1-2 | TRBV18 | ASSPPGRNYGYT
TRBJ2-7 | TRBV11-2 | ASSLGRGPEQY
TRBJ1-1 | TRBV11-1 | ASSRDQGMNTEAF
TRBJ1-2 | TRBV4-2 | ASSRDRGSGYGYT
TRBJ2-7 | TRBV12-3/TRBV12-4 | ASSPQEYEQY
TRBJ1-5 | TRBV6-2/TRBV6-3 | ASSRQGSYQPQH
TRBJ2-3 | TRBV12-3/TRBV12-4 | ASSRLEAGGTDTQY
TRBJ2-5 | TRBV7-2 | ASSPGSGAGQETQY